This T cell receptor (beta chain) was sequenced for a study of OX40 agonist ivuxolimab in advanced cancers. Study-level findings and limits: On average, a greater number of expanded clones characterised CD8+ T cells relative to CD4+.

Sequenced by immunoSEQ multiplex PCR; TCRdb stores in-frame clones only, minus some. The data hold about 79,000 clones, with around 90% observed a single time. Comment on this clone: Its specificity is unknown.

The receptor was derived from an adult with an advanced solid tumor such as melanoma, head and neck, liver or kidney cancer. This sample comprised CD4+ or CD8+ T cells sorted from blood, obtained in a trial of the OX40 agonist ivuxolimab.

CDR3 nucleotides: TGCGCCAGCAGCCAAGCCCGGGACACCTACGAGCAGTACTTC. It specifies CASSQARDTYEQYF. The chain is built from TRBV4-1 and TRBJ2-7; D perhaps matches TRBD1 (6 bases). CDR3 length equals 14 residues. Per germline, CDR1 MGHRA and CDR2 YSYEKL. Trimming pared 1 base from V and 2 bases from J, leaving 9 bases between.